This TCR beta chain was captured in a study of Ad26.COV2.S vaccination and SARS-CoV-2 variants. The V end was cut by 3 bases, the J end by 1 base, with 14 bases between. Looked up from germline, CDR1 is SGHDN and CDR2 is FVKESK. There are 16 residues in the CDR3. This clone was detected once. Antigen unknown. The study, taken as a whole, reports: Vaccine recipients showed a spike-specific TCR breadth that was higher than in placebo recipients. Similar non-spike TCR breadth was observed in recipients of vaccine and of placebo. Quantification of TCR breadth and depth may have yielded underestimates of total T cell responses.

The assay was immunoSEQ multiplex PCR, and TCRdb's table has in-frame clones only and misses some. This table has around 140,000 clones, roughly 90% appearing once. The receptor was derived from a human donor who had recovered from COVID-19. J is TRBJ2-3 and V is TRBV14; D gene unclear. The sequencing used peripheral blood, collected after recovery from COVID-19. Here the CDR3 reads CASSHRRTDGTDTQYF. CDR3 DNA: TGTGCCAGCAGCCACCGACGAACCGATGGCACAGATACGCAGTATTTT.